These 20 T cell receptor beta chains came from one sample sequenced in a study of T cell repertoires in cytomegalovirus infection. TCRdb fed the reads into MiXCR, producing one record per CDR3 protein. The repertoire holds about 830,000 distinct CDR3 sequences, over 25% seen once, with 12% in the top ten. These receptors' antigens are unknown. Sequencing used cultured CD8+ T cells from PBMCs, obtained from culture after CMV antigen stimulation. These TCRs come from a human donor in good health (CMV status not recorded). Some clones in this sample may be carry-over from other donors' samples.

This clonotype was observed a few times. The chain carries TRBV4-1 and TRBJ2-1, with 7 bases lining up with TRBD2. The CDR3 is 14 amino acids. V lost 4 bases, J lost 8 bases, and 8 bases stayed unmatched. Germline V CDR1 and CDR2: MGHRA, YSYEKL. The CDR3 sequence is CASSPPPGGDEQFF. CDR3 DNA sequence: TGCGCCAGCAGCCCTCCTCCGGGGGGAGATGAGCAGTTCTTC.

The chain carries TRBV7-6 and TRBJ2-2; D may match TRBD1 or TRBD2 (5 bases each). The V and J ends lost 5 bases and 5 bases respectively, with 15 bases between them. The CDR3 covers 15 residues. The V gene's germline CDR1 is SGHVS and CDR2 FNYEAQ. The CDR3 DNA reads TGTGCCAGCAGCGAGGGGTCTTCCGATACCGGGGAGCTGTTTTTT. Its translation: CASSEGSSDTGELFF.

The chain has TRBV10-3 and TRBJ2-5; 9 nucleotides agree with TRBD2. V lost 6 bases, J lost 2 bases, and 7 bases stayed unmatched. The length of the CDR3 is 15 residues. In germline, CDR1 is ENHRY, CDR2 SYGVKD. The CDR3 coding sequence is TGTGCCATCAGACAGGGACTAGCTTCACAAGAGACCCAGTACTTC. It translates to CAIRQGLASQETQYF.

This clonotype was detected ten times or more. The chain couples TRBV7-8 to TRBJ1-5; TRBD1 might be the D (6 bases). The V gene's germline CDR1 is SGHVS and CDR2 FQNEAQ. This CDR3 is built from 15 residues. The germline V and J ends were trimmed by 5 bases and 10 bases, with 21 bases remaining between them. The CDR3 is CASSLGEGVARPQHF. The CDR3 nucleotides read TGTGCCAGCAGCCTCGGGGAGGGGGTCGCACGCCCCCAGCATTTT.

A remark on this clonotype: At one of its ends the junction is not consistent with the germline gene, which may arise from a read error. The CDR3 DNA sequence: TGTGCCAGCAGTGTATCAATTCGCGGAAAACTGTTTTTT. As protein: CASSVSIRGKLFF. The V call is TRBV27, the J call TRBJ1-4; no reliable D call. This CDR3 spans 13 amino acids. Germline-derived CDR1 and CDR2 are MNHEY and SMNVEV (reference sequence).

The rearrangement joins TRBV24-1 to TRBJ1-5; D is unresolved. V lost 0 bases and J 0 bases, leaving 2 bases between the germline ends. The germline V gene has CDR1 KGHDR and CDR2 SFDVKD. This CDR3 is built from 14 residues. Here the CDR3 DNA reads TGTGCCACCAGTGATTTGGATAGCAATCAGCCCCAGCATTTT. Protein sequence: CATSDLDSNQPQHF.

The V gene is TRBV7-3, the J gene TRBJ2-4, with 9 bases fitting TRBD1. The CDR3 consists of 14 residues. With V trimmed by 2 bases and J by 8 bases, 4 bases remained unmatched. The germline V gene has CDR1 SGHTA and CDR2 FQGTGA. The CDR3 reads CASSLLDRGDIQYF. CDR3 nucleotides: TGTGCCAGCAGCTTATTGGACAGGGGTGACATTCAGTACTTC.

V is TRBV9 and J is TRBJ1-3; D is undetermined. The CDR3 is 15 residues long. Germline assignment: CDR1 SGDLS and CDR2 YYNGEE. The V end lost 0 bases, the J end lost 2 bases, and 9 bases lay between the germline ends. The CDR3 DNA is TGTGCCAGCAGCGTAGAGTTTTCCACTGGAAACACCATATATTTT. It is translated as CASSVEFSTGNTIYF.

This clonotype came up a few times. This chain connects TRBV7-9 to TRBJ1-2; tentative D call: TRBD1 (5 bases). The CDR3 extends over 14 amino acids. Trimming removed 2 bases at V and 2 bases at J, with 9 bases between. The germline gives CDR1 SEHNR, CDR2 FQNEAQ (reference sequence). The CDR3 loop reads CASSLQGWNYGYTF. The CDR3 nucleotides read TGTGCCAGCAGCTTACAGGGTTGGAACTATGGCTACACCTTC.

This clonotype has more than one count but fewer than ten. This sequence joins TRBV7-9 and TRBJ2-4, with D unclear. CDR3 length: 14 amino acids. In germline, CDR1 is SEHNR, CDR2 FQNEAQ (reference sequence). Trimming removed 10 bases at V and 8 bases at J, with 21 bases between. DNA of the CDR3: TGTGCCACCGAACACAGAGAATCACACCACATTCAGTACTTC. Its translation: CATEHRESHHIQYF.

This clonotype was picked up many times. CDR3 in DNA: TGTGCCAGCAGGCCCGGGACCAGAGGAGATACGCAGTATTTT. This gives the protein CASRPGTRGDTQYF. The J gene is TRBJ2-3, the V gene TRBV7-2; either TRBD1 or TRBD2 may supply D (5 bases each). The germline V gene has CDR1 SGHTA and CDR2 FQGNSA. The CDR3 length is 14 residues. V dropped 6 bases and J dropped 5 bases, with 15 bases sitting between them.

This clonotype was picked up many times. The chain joins TRBV7-6 to TRBJ2-3, with D possibly TRBD2 on 5 matching bases. Trimming took off 4 bases at V and 6 bases at J, with 14 bases between the two ends. The CDR3 totals 14 residues. Germline assignment: CDR1 SGHVS and CDR2 FNYEAQ. This CDR3 is CASSSGLSKDTQYF. For the CDR3, the DNA is TGTGCCAGCAGCTCCGGACTTAGCAAGGATACGCAGTATTTT.

This clonotype was seen a handful of times. V is TRBV6-1 and J is TRBJ2-7, with D hard to call. V was cut by 1 base and J by 2 bases, with 6 bases left in between. This CDR3 comprises 13 residues. Germline V gene lookup returns CDR1 MNHNS and CDR2 SASEGT. DNA for the CDR3: TGTGCCAGCAGTGAAGGGAATGCCTACGAGCAGTACTTC. It is translated as CASSEGNAYEQYF.

This clonotype was found once. An end of the junction differs from the germline gene, which may be a read error. This rearrangement joins TRBV10-2 to TRBJ2-5, with D unclear. This CDR3 spans 13 amino acids. Germline V gene sequence: CDR1 WSHSY, CDR2 SAAADI. The CDR3 nucleotides read TGCGCCAGCCGTGAGATTACCGTGGAGACCCAGTACTTC. The encoded protein is CASREITVETQYF.

This chain links TRBV29-1 with TRBJ2-7; D possibly uses TRBD1 or TRBD2 (6 bases each). The length of the CDR3 is 15 residues. The germline CDR1 and CDR2 sequences are SQVTM and ANQGSEA. The V and J ends lost 3 bases and 7 bases respectively, with 22 bases between them. The CDR3 coding sequence is TGCAGCGTTGATGAGGAGGGCCGGGGGCTGGGGGAGCAGTACTTC. This gives the protein CSVDEEGRGLGEQYF.

The rearrangement links TRBV19 to TRBJ1-5; D is undetermined. The CDR3 contains 15 residues. V lost 0 bases to trimming and J lost 6 bases, with 12 bases between them. Germline V gives CDR1 LNHDA, CDR2 SQIVND (reference sequence). The DNA of the CDR3 is TGTGCCAGTAGTATAGATAACGGGGATGGTCAGCCCCAGCATTTT. Amino acid sequence: CASSIDNGDGQPQHF.

On this clonotype: The junction shows a germline mismatch at one end, possibly a read error. The chain links TRBV19 to TRBJ1-1; D is unresolved. Per the germline V gene, CDR1 is LNHDA and CDR2 is SQIVND (reference sequence). This CDR3 has 11 amino acids. CDR3 loop: CASSTITEASF. The CDR3 DNA is TGTGCCAGTAGCACTATCACTGAAGCTTCCTTT. The variable domain in full, completed from reference TRBV19 and TRBJ1-1, reads DGGITQSPKYLFRKEGQNVTLSCEQNLNHDAMYWYRQDPGQGLRLIYYSQIVNDFQKGDIAEGYSVSREKKESFPLTVTSAQKNPTAFYLCASSTITEASFGQGTRLTVV.

This clonotype was counted between two and nine times. The V gene is TRBV7-6, the J gene TRBJ1-2; 7 nucleotides line up with TRBD1. The germline V gene encodes CDR1 SGHVS and CDR2 FNYEAQ. The CDR3 consists of 15 residues. The ends lost 4 bases at V and 2 bases at J; junction bases unmatched: 7. The CDR3 here is CASSSPPTGNYGYTF. The CDR3, as DNA: TGTGCCAGCAGCTCTCCCCCGACAGGGAACTATGGCTACACCTTC.

A word on this clonotype: A much larger clone lies one base from this, so it may be a read error. The rearrangement uses TRBV7-2 and TRBJ2-3, with 8 bases fitting TRBD2. The CDR3 extends over 13 amino acids. Trimming removed 7 bases from V and 2 bases from J; junction bases left unmatched: 2. Germline CDR1 and CDR2: SGHTA and FQGNSA. The CDR3 loop is CASNGGVTDTQYF. In DNA, the CDR3 is TGTGCCAGCAACGGGGGGGTCACAGATACGCAGTATTTT.

The chain couples TRBV7-6 to TRBJ2-5; 16 bases fit TRBD2. In germline, CDR1 is SGHVS, CDR2 FNYEAQ. This CDR3 has 18 residues. The trim removed 5 bases at V and 4 bases at J, leaving 10 bases unmatched. DNA of the CDR3: TGTGCCAGCAGCCAGGGACTAGCGGGGGGGGAGTACCGAGAGACCCAGTACTTC. This translates into CASSQGLAGGEYRETQYF.